The 12 T cell receptor beta chains below come from one sample, sequenced in a study of radiotherapy plus CTLA-4 blockade in lung cancer. Sequencing used immunoSEQ multiplex PCR; TCRdb keeps in-frame clones, though not all of them. The sample carries under 55,000 clones, approximately 79% recorded once. Specimen: peripheral blood, collected from a patient treated with radiotherapy plus ipilimumab. These receptors originate from a human donor with non-small cell lung cancer who had a partial response to radiotherapy plus ipilimumab.

This sequence joins TRBV18 and TRBJ2-7; TRBD2 might be the D (6 bases). Trimming took 6 bases from V and 2 from J, leaving 11 bases between them. The CDR3 has 13 amino acids. CDR1 and CDR2 from the germline V gene are KGHSH and LQKENI. CDR3 coding DNA: TGTGCCAGCTCTCAGGCGGGGACCTACGAGCAGTACTTC. It yields the protein CASSQAGTYEQYF.

The gene calls are TRBV7-2 and TRBJ2-7; 8 nucleotides line up with TRBD1. CDR1 and CDR2 from the germline V gene are SGHTA and FQGNSA. CDR3 size: 16 residues. V lost 6 bases and J lost 4; bases outside the gene matches: 14. CDR3 residues: CASSPRRTGTLYEQYF. The CDR3 bases are TGTGCCAGCAGTCCCCGGCGGACAGGGACTTTATACGAGCAGTACTTC. The complete variable domain, with remaining parts taken from reference TRBV7-2 and TRBJ2-7, reads GAGVSQSPSNKVTEKGKDVELRCDPISGHTALYWYRQSLGQGLEFLIYFQGNSAPDKSGLPSDRFSAERTGGSVSTLTIQRTQQEDSAVYLCASSPRRTGTLYEQYFGPGTRLTVT.

The V and J genes are TRBV7-2 and TRBJ2-4; the match to TRBD2 covers 13 bases. Germline V CDR1 and CDR2: SGHTA, FQGNSA. The trim removed 6 bases at V and 1 base at J, leaving 3 bases unmatched. This CDR3 comprises 16 residues. The CDR3 DNA sequence: TGTGCCAGCAGACGGGGACTAGCGGGGGCCAAAAACATTCAGTACTTC. Translation gives CASRRGLAGAKNIQYF.

The chain links TRBV6-1 to TRBJ2-2; 8 bases are shared with TRBD1. The CDR3 loop spans 16 amino acids. Germline V gene data show CDR1 as MNHNS and CDR2 as SASEGT. V shed 4 bases, J shed 4 bases, and the junction held 8 bases outside the gene matches. CDR3 residues: CASSGTGTGVTGELFF. The CDR3, as DNA: TGTGCCAGCAGTGGGACCGGGACAGGAGTCACCGGGGAGCTGTTTTTT.

The rearrangement links TRBV29-1 to TRBJ1-1; 7 bases align to TRBD1. Germline V gene lookup returns CDR1 SQVTM and CDR2 ANQGSEA. The CDR3 runs 13 residues. The V segment lost 4 bases and the J segment 6 bases; nucleotides outside the gene matches: 8. The CDR3 reads CSVGTGVGSEAFF. The CDR3 DNA follows: TGCAGCGTTGGAACAGGGGTCGGGTCTGAAGCTTTCTTT.

This chain links TRBV28 with TRBJ2-3, with D possibly being TRBD1 (5 bases). CDR3 length equals 15 residues. CDR1 and CDR2 from the germline V gene are MDHEN and SYDVKM. The ends were cut back, 2 bases at V and 0 bases at J, with 9 bases in the middle. CDR3 sequence reads: CASSLTPGSTDTQYF. The CDR3 nucleotides are TGTGCCAGCAGTTTAACTCCAGGGAGCACAGATACGCAGTATTTT.

This chain uses TRBV9 with TRBJ2-7, with D possibly TRBD1 on 6 matching bases. CDR1 is SGDLS, CDR2 YYNGEE, per germline. Between the trimmed V and J ends, which lost 1 base and 1 base, there was a span of 9 bases. This CDR3 comprises 14 residues. CDR3 region: CASSVQGSSYEQYF. As DNA, the CDR3 is TGTGCCAGCAGCGTACAGGGGTCTTCCTACGAGCAGTACTTC.

This rearrangement joins TRBV7-9 to TRBJ2-5; the D is unclear. The CDR3 is 13 residues long. The V end was cut by 1 base, the J end by 2 bases, with 5 bases between. Per germline, CDR1 SEHNR and CDR2 FQNEAQ (reference sequence). This CDR3 is CASSLGTQETQYF. Here the CDR3 DNA reads TGTGCCAGCAGCTTAGGCACACAAGAGACCCAGTACTTC.

The chain recombines TRBV30 with TRBJ1-1; TRBD1 matches at 7 bases. This CDR3 is built from 13 residues. With V trimmed by 0 bases and J by 5 bases, 3 bases remained unmatched. Germline assignment: CDR1 GTSNPN and CDR2 SVGIG (reference sequence). The CDR3 DNA reads as TGTGCCTGGAGTGTACCAGGGGGGACTGAAGCTTTCTTT. This gives the protein CAWSVPGGTEAFF.

The chain combines TRBV15 with TRBJ2-3, with 8 bases identical to TRBD1. V lost 0 bases and J lost 2; bases outside the gene matches: 4. Germline-derived CDR1 and CDR2 are LNHNV and YYDKDF (reference sequence). The CDR3 totals 16 residues. The CDR3 DNA sequence: TGTGCCACCAGCAGAGAAGGGACAGGTAACACAGATACGCAGTATTTT. Residues: CATSREGTGNTDTQYF.

The chain uses TRBV5-6 and TRBJ2-5; 7 positions agree with TRBD2. In germline, CDR1 is SGHDT, CDR2 YYEEEE. Unmatched junction bases numbered 6, after V lost 0 bases and J lost 4 bases. This CDR3 comprises 15 residues. Here the CDR3 reads CASSLGGGGLETQYF. The DNA for the CDR3 is TGTGCCAGCAGCTTGGGTGGCGGGGGTTTAGAGACCCAGTACTTC.

The chain carries TRBV19 and TRBJ2-7; 7 bases align to TRBD2. The junction had 4 bases not matched to a gene; V was cut back by 4 bases and J by 1 base. The CDR3 extends over 14 amino acids. Germline V CDR1 and CDR2: LNHDA, SQIVND (reference sequence). The CDR3, as DNA: TGTGCCAGTAGTACAGCGGGGCTTTCCTACGAGCAGTACTTC. Translating it yields CASSTAGLSYEQYF.